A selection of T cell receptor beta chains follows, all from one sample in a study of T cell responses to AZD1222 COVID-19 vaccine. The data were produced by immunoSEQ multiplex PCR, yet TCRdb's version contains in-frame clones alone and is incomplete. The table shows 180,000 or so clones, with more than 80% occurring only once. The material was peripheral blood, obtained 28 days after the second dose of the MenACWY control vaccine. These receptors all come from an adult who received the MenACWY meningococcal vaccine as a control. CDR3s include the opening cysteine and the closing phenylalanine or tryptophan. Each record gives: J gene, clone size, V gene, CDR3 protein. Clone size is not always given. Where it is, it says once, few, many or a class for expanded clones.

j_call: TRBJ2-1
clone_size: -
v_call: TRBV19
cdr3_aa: CASSIVNRGSNNEQFF

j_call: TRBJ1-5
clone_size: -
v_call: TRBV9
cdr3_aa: CASSPGGNQPQHF

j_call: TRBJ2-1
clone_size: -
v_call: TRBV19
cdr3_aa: CASSHELGTNSYNEQFF

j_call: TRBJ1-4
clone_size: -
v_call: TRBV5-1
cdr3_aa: CANRGRDEKLFF

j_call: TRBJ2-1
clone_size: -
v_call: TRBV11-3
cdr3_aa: CASSPSGRALNEQFF

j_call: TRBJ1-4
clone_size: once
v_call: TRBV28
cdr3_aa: CASSFGVNEKLFF

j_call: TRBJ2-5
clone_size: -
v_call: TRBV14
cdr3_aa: CASSMLAGYQETQYF

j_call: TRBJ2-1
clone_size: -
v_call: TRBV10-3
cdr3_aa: CATHYALAEPNEQFF

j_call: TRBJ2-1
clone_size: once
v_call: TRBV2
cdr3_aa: CASSRIYEQFF

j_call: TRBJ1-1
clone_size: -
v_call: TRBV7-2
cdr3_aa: CASSLSGGTEAFF

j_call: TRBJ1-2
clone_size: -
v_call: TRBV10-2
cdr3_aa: CASSGRDRRLYGYTF

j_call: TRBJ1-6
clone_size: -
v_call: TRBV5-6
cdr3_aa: CASSLLPTGGGSSPLHF

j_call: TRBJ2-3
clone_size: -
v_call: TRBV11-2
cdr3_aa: CASSLGWDHSTDTQYF

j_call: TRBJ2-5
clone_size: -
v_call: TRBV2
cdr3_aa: CASSEQSSETQYF

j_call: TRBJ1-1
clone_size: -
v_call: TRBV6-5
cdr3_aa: CASSFRAGVSTEAFF

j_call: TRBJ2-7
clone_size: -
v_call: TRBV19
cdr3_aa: CASSIGTSGLYEQYF

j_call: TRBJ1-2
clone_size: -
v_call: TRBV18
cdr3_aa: CASSPIEGLHGYTF

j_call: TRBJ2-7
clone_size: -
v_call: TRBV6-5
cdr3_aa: CASSFGAGKPYEQYF

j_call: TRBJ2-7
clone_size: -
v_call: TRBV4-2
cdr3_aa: CASSQFTGPSYEQYF

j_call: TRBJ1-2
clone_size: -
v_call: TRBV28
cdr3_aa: CASSLGGSGRTYGYTF

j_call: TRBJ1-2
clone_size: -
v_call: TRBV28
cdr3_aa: CASNGIVNGYTF

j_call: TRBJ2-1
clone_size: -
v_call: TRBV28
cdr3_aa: CASWGQGLIHEQFF

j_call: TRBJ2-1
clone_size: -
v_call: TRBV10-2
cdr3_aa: CASSPGRTYNEQFF

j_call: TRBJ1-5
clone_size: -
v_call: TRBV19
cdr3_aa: CASRLQGGQPQHF